This T cell receptor (beta chain) was sequenced in a study of T cell repertoires in MIS-A myocarditis. V was trimmed by 6 bases and J by 8 bases, leaving 10 bases between them. The CDR3 loop spans 11 amino acids. Sequencing was performed with immunoSEQ multiplex PCR; in TCRdb, only in-frame clones are kept and a portion is missing. The data hold roughly 6,600 clones, with just under 80% observed a single time. The chain carries TRBV12-3 or TRBV12-4 and TRBJ1-2; D not resolved. The sequencing sample was made of right inferior lung lobe tissue obtained at autopsy. The origin of this receptor is a man in his late teens or twenties with fulminant myocarditis from multisystem inflammatory syndrome in adults (MIS-A) after COVID-19. In DNA form, the CDR3 reads TGTGCCAGCAGGACGAGAGGGGGCTACACCTTC. This codes for CASRTRGGYTF.